This T cell receptor beta chain was sequenced during a study of blood T cells in healthy people across ages. The wider study: Template switching caught about one barcoded beta molecule for each two T cells.

Each sample yielded at least 6 micrograms of PBMC total RNA. This CDR3 region has 13 residues. Germline values: CDR1 DFQATT, CDR2 SNEGSKA (reference sequence). V was clipped by 0 bases and J by 7 bases, with 10 bases between them. With a J-beta primer mix and a sample-barcoded 5' primer, a second PCR ran roughly 7 to 11 cycles. TCRdb called the 5' RACE reads again in MiXCR, with one record for every CDR3 protein. Of some 1.5 million distinct CDR3 sequences detected, about 30% appear once; the ten largest clones hold about 8%. Whole-study findings and limits: Naive and antigen-experienced cells were not separated, limiting conclusive comparison. Total diversity from one million sequenced T cells was likely underestimated.

This clonotype was recorded many times. Its target is unknown. The source material was blood. The rearrangement links TRBV20-1 to TRBJ2-1; perhaps TRBD1 as D (5 bases). This clonotype was obtained from a woman aged 25 to 39 in good health. The CDR3 region is CSARDTGTNEQFF. Here the CDR3 DNA reads TGCAGTGCTAGAGATACAGGCACAAATGAGCAGTTCTTC.